One and the same sample provided the 20 T cell receptor beta chains below, sequenced in a study of blood T cell repertoires in COVID-19. Assay used: immunoSEQ multiplex PCR; TCRdb lists only in-frame clones, some missing. The sample shows tens of thousands of clones, more than 85% of them seen only once. The specimen sequenced was peripheral blood. The receptor set was obtained from a human donor with active COVID-19. The donor label of this sample is uncertain.

This chain links TRBV7-2 with TRBJ2-1; 8 bases are a match to TRBD2. This CDR3 region has 16 residues. Trimming at V came to 4 bases and at J to 2 bases, leaving 7 bases not matched to a gene. The germline V gene has CDR1 SGHTA and CDR2 FQGNSA. In DNA, the CDR3 is TGTGCCAGCAGCTCCCCTAGCGGGTCCGCCTACAATGAGCAGTTCTTC. Protein sequence: CASSSPSGSAYNEQFF.

The chain links TRBV19 to TRBJ1-5; a possible D gene is TRBD1 (6 bases). V lost 7 bases and J lost 0, with 13 bases in between. Germline V gives CDR1 LNHDA, CDR2 SQIVND (reference sequence). The CDR3 has 15 amino acids. The CDR3 sequence is CASNAGVYSNQPQHF. CDR3 DNA sequence: TGTGCCAGTAACGCAGGGGTTTATAGCAATCAGCCCCAGCATTTT.

The chain recombines TRBV7-2 with TRBJ2-1; TRBD2 aligns across 7 bases. CDR1 and CDR2 from the germline V gene are SGHTA and FQGNSA. V gave up 2 bases and J gave up 0 bases; unmatched junction bases: 13. CDR3 size: 19 residues. The CDR3 nucleotides read TGTGCCAGCAGCTTAACCGGGACTACCGTTCTTAGCTCCTACAATGAGCAGTTCTTC. This translates into CASSLTGTTVLSSYNEQFF.

This chain connects TRBV6-5 to TRBJ1-5; unclear D gene. CDR1 and CDR2 (germline): MNHEY, SVGAGI. Trimming pared 0 bases from V and 2 bases from J, leaving 8 bases between. The CDR3 covers 15 residues. CDR3 region: CASSYSNIGNQPQHF. DNA for the CDR3: TGTGCCAGCAGTTACTCTAATATAGGCAATCAGCCCCAGCATTTT.

The chain uses TRBV18 and TRBJ1-6, with 7 bases lining up with TRBD1. The CDR3 length is 16 residues. Germline values: CDR1 KGHSH, CDR2 LQKENI. Trimming cost V 4 bases and J 5 bases; bases outside gene matches: 8. CDR3 coding DNA: TGTGCCAGCTCACTAAGTGGGACAGCAAATAATTCACCCCTCCACTTT. Its protein is CASSLSGTANNSPLHF.

The chain uses TRBV5-5 and TRBJ1-4; D is possibly TRBD1 (5 bases). This CDR3 is built from 14 residues. Trimming took 4 bases from V and 6 from J, leaving 13 bases between them. Germline CDR1 is SGHKS and CDR2 is YYEKEE (reference sequence). In DNA, the CDR3 is TGTGCCAGCAGCCCGGACATCGGGTATGAAAAACTGTTTTTT. Protein: CASSPDIGYEKLFF. Full variable domain (remainder filled in from reference TRBV5-5 and TRBJ1-4): DAGVTQSPTHLIKTRGQQVTLRCSPISGHKSVSWYQQVLGQGPQFIFQYYEKEERGRGNFPDRFSARQFPNYSSELNVNALLLGDSALYLCASSPDIGYEKLFFGSGTQLSVL.

This rearrangement joins TRBV7-7 to TRBJ2-7; D gene unclear. Germline V gives CDR1 SSHAT, CDR2 FNYEAQ (reference sequence). The CDR3 spans 16 residues. V lost 2 bases to trimming and J lost 2 bases, with 16 bases between them. The CDR3 DNA reads TGTGCCAGCAGCTTACCTCCGCTCCAGTACCCCTACGAGCAGTACTTC. It encodes CASSLPPLQYPYEQYF.

This clone appeared once. The V call is TRBV7-8, the J call TRBJ2-5, with no clear D. The CDR3 is 14 amino acids. The V gene lost 1 base and the J gene lost 2 bases, with 8 bases spanning the gap. Germline CDR1 is SGHVS and CDR2 is FQNEAQ. DNA of the CDR3: TGTGCCAGCAGCTTAGTCACAGTTCAAGAGACCCAGTACTTC. Amino acids: CASSLVTVQETQYF.

A single count supports this clone. The rearrangement links TRBV28 to TRBJ2-6, with 7 bases identical to TRBD1. The CDR3 length is 16 residues. V gave up 6 bases and J gave up 0 bases; unmatched junction bases: 5. CDR1 and CDR2 from the germline V gene are MDHEN and SYDVKM. The CDR3 is CASREQGFSGANVLTF. DNA of the CDR3: TGTGCCAGCAGAGAACAGGGGTTCTCTGGGGCCAACGTCCTGACTTTC.

J is TRBJ1-2 and V is TRBV18, with D possibly matching TRBD1 (5 bases). CDR1 is KGHSH, CDR2 LQKENI, per germline. Trimming pared 2 bases from V and 6 bases from J, leaving 10 bases between. This CDR3 contains 13 residues. The CDR3 DNA follows: TGTGCCAGCTCACCATTGGACAAAAATGGCTACACCTTC. Its protein is CASSPLDKNGYTF.

This CDR3 is CASSYLGRDEQYF. CDR3 DNA sequence: TGTGCCAGCAGTTACTTGGGCAGGGACGAGCAGTACTTC. The chain is built from TRBV6-2 or TRBV6-3 and TRBJ2-7; D might be TRBD1 (5 bases). Deletions cut 1 base from V and 5 bases from J, with 9 bases between. This CDR3 is built from 13 residues. The germline V gene encodes CDR1 MNHEY and CDR2 SVGEGT.

V and J are TRBV5-1 and TRBJ1-3; 10 bases align to TRBD1. J lost 6 bases, V lost 4 bases, and 4 bases had no gene match. The germline gives CDR1 SGHRS, CDR2 YFSETQ. The CDR3 covers 14 residues. As DNA, the CDR3 is TGCGCCAGCAGCCCCGGGACAGGGGAAAACACCATATATTTT. It codes for CASSPGTGENTIYF.

This clone was seen only a few times. The genes are TRBV4-3 and TRBJ1-3; D perhaps matches TRBD1 (6 bases). V lost 1 base and J lost 4, with 11 bases in between. In germline, CDR1 is LGHNA, CDR2 YSLEER. The CDR3 runs 15 residues. CDR3 amino acids: CASSQVGAGGNTIYF. The DNA of the CDR3 is TGCGCCAGCAGCCAAGTGGGGGCAGGCGGAAACACCATATATTTT.

In nucleotides, the CDR3 is TGTGCCAGCAGCCAAGATACGTTAGCCTACAATGAGCAGTTCTTC. Protein product: CASSQDTLAYNEQFF. The genes are TRBV3-1 (or the pseudogene TRBV3-2) and TRBJ2-1, with no clear D. Per germline, CDR1 LGHDT and CDR2 YNNKEL (reference sequence). This CDR3 comprises 15 residues. The V end lost 0 bases, the J end lost 2 bases, and 8 bases lay between the germline ends.

The genes are TRBV5-1 and TRBJ2-1; D is perhaps TRBD1 (5 bases). Trimming removed 5 bases at V and 1 base at J, with 7 bases between. CDR1 SGHRS and CDR2 YFSETQ come from the germline V gene. The CDR3 consists of 13 residues. The CDR3, as DNA: TGCGCCAGCAGACAGGAGTCCTACAATGAGCAGTTCTTC. This encodes CASRQESYNEQFF.

The CDR3 loop is CASRTGGEGSYEQYF. The CDR3 DNA reads as TGTGCCAGCAGAACGGGGGGCGAGGGATCCTACGAGCAGTACTTC. The gene calls are TRBV6-5 and TRBJ2-7; a weak D match, TRBD2 (7 bases). V dropped 6 bases and J dropped 1 base, with 16 bases sitting between them. The CDR3 contains 15 residues. Germline V lookup: CDR1 MNHEY, CDR2 SVGAGI.

J is TRBJ1-5 and V is TRBV19; 8 bases line up with TRBD1. This CDR3 comprises 16 residues. The V gene end was trimmed by 3 bases and the J gene end by 5 bases; junction bases not matched to a gene: 9. Per the germline V gene, CDR1 is LNHDA and CDR2 is SQIVND (reference sequence). CDR3 protein: CASSILAGGLDQPQHF. DNA for the CDR3: TGTGCCAGTAGTATCTTGGCAGGGGGCTTGGATCAGCCCCAGCATTTT. Complete variable domain (other parts from reference TRBV19 and TRBJ1-5): DGGITQSPKYLFRKEGQNVTLSCEQNLNHDAMYWYRQDPGQGLRLIYYSQIVNDFQKGDIAEGYSVSREKKESFPLTVTSAQKNPTAFYLCASSILAGGLDQPQHFGDGTRLSIL.

The chain links TRBV2 to TRBJ2-1, with 13 bases matching TRBD2. This CDR3 region has 15 residues. Unmatched junction bases numbered 3, after V lost 1 base and J lost 9 bases. Germline assignment: CDR1 SNHLY and CDR2 FYNNEI. CDR3 region: CASSEGLAGGFEQFF. The CDR3, as DNA: TGTGCCAGCAGTGAAGGACTAGCGGGAGGTTTTGAGCAGTTCTTC.

This chain links TRBV4-3 with TRBJ2-2; 9 positions match TRBD2. CDR3 length: 17 amino acids. The germline V gene has CDR1 LGHNA and CDR2 YSLEER. Losses at the gene ends were 0 bases for V and 5 bases for J; bases not matched to a gene: 7. The CDR3 region is CASSQEYSGSSTGELFF. CDR3 sequence (DNA): TGCGCCAGCAGCCAAGAGTATAGCGGGAGCTCGACCGGGGAGCTGTTTTTT.

The J gene is TRBJ2-1, the V gene TRBV10-3; possibly TRBD1 for D (6 bases). V lost 0 bases and J lost 3, with 12 bases in between. This CDR3 contains 16 residues. Germline V gene data show CDR1 as ENHRY and CDR2 as SYGVKD. As DNA, the CDR3 is TGTGCCATCAGTGAGTCGTCGCAGGGGTACTACAATGAGCAGTTCTTC. Translation: CAISESSQGYYNEQFF.